This T cell receptor beta chain was recovered during a study of blood T cell repertoires in COVID-19. Overall study: The United States, Italy and Spain supplied acute and convalescent COVID-19 samples. In each case, the material was cDNA or gDNA derived from T cells, B-cell-depleted T cells, or PBMCs.

Original analysis: Reference gene primer amplification gave estimated nucleated cell counts. Libraries were prepared by immunoSEQ multiplex PCR; TCRdb keeps only in-frame clonotypes and omits some of them. The V and J calls and clone size are taken from that table; D and trimming were inferred from the DNA. This table holds around 41,000 clones, about 80% found once. CDR3 length: 15 residues. From germline, CDR1 is KGHSH and CDR2 LQKENI. V gave up 6 bases and J gave up 5 bases, with 17 bases separating them. The chain employs TRBV18 and TRBJ2-1; tentatively, D is TRBD2 (7 bases). This sequence originates from a woman at least 80 years old with acute or convalescent COVID-19. Sequencing used peripheral blood. CDR3 coding DNA: TGTGCCAGCTCCCCGAGGGGGGGCACCGACAATGAGCAGTTCTTC. It is translated as CASSPRGGTDNEQFF.